The entry that follows covers one T cell receptor (beta chain) sequence. Its target is not known. TCRdb's table, derived via immunoSEQ multiplex PCR, lists solely in-frame clones and lacks some. Here the sample spans about 13,000 clones, over 70% being singletons. This sample stems from a study of OX40 agonist ivuxolimab in advanced cancers. Points from the study as a whole: Certain nonresponders likewise exhibited a low normalized T-cell clonal expansion.

Germline loops: CDR1 SEHNR, CDR2 FQNEAQ (reference sequence). The CDR3 totals 16 residues. The V gene end was trimmed by 3 bases and the J gene end by 5 bases; junction bases not matched to a gene: 6. The origin of this receptor is an adult with an advanced solid tumor such as melanoma, head and neck, liver or kidney cancer. The chain couples TRBV7-9 to TRBJ2-3, with 12 positions matching TRBD2. The sequences come from CD4+ or CD8+ T cells sorted from blood, collected in a trial of the OX40 agonist ivuxolimab. DNA of the CDR3: TGTGCCAGCAGCTTCAGACTAGCGGGAGAGGAAGATACGCAGTATTTT. This translates into CASSFRLAGEEDTQYF.